This T cell receptor beta chain was observed in a study of OX40 agonist ivuxolimab in advanced cancers. Looking at the study overall: Ivuxolimab, an agonistic anti-OX40 (CD134) antibody, was given to patients. The study's findings and limits: CD4+ and CD8+ T cells in blood underwent clonal expansion by week 6 at 0.1 to 3.0 mg/kg. Relative to CD4+, CD8+ T cells held more expanded clones on average. Low normalized T-cell clonal expansion also characterized some of the nonresponders.

As for this clone: The antigen is not known.

Clones were read by immunoSEQ multiplex PCR, and TCRdb kept only the in-frame ones, dropping some. The table has 69,000 or so clones, approximately 80% seen once. The V and J ends lost 4 bases and 8 bases respectively, with 12 bases between them. There are 14 residues in the CDR3. CDR1 SNHLY and CDR2 FYNNEI come from the germline V gene. The material was CD4+ or CD8+ T cells sorted from blood, obtained in a trial of the OX40 agonist ivuxolimab. This TCR derives from an adult with an advanced solid tumor such as melanoma, head and neck, liver or kidney cancer. This sequence joins TRBV2 and TRBJ2-6, with a tentative D call TRBD1 (6 bases). CDR3 DNA sequence: TGTGCCAGCAGTGGGACAGTAGTCACCAACGTCCTGACTTTC. The encoded protein is CASSGTVVTNVLTF.